This T cell receptor beta chain is from a study of naive and memory T cell subsets. Study-level results: Naive and memory repertoire findings lacked a ground truth for validation. Over 95% of naive TCR sequences appeared only once, unlike memory subsets.

As to this clonotype: Its cognate antigen is unknown.

Both TRBC1 and TRBC2 were covered by a beta constant-region primer of two equimolar oligonucleotides. The ligated cDNA underwent four PCR rounds using SP2 and nested alpha and beta constant-region primers. A 12-nucleotide UMI and the SP2 primer were added to the cDNA 3' end by oligonucleotide ligation. TCRdb reanalysed the UMI-ligation and nested PCR reads using MiXCR and keeps one entry per CDR3 protein. The table lists over 100,000 distinct CDR3 sequences, around a third of them singletons. J lost 0 bases, V lost 4 bases, and 6 bases had no gene match. CDR1 LGHDT and CDR2 YNNKEL come from the germline V gene (reference sequence). The CDR3 sequence is 17 residues long. From the second PCR step, alpha and beta chains were amplified apart.

The chain recombines TRBV3-1 with TRBJ2-3; 11 positions match TRBD2. The sequence was collected from a human donor in good health. The sequencing sample was made of central memory CD4+ T cells from blood. The CDR3 reads CASSLGTSGSSTDTQYF. CDR3 DNA sequence: TGTGCCAGCAGCCTAGGGACTAGCGGTTCTAGCACAGATACGCAGTATTTT.